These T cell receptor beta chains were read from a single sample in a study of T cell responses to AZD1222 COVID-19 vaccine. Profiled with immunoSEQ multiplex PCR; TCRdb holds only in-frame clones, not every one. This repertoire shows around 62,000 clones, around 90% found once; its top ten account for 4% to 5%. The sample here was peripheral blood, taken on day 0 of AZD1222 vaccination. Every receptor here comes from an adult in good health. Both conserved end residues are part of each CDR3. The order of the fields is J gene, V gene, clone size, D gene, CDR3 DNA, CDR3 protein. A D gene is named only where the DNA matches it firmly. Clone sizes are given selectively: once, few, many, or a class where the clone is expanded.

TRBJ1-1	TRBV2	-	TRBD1	TGTGCCAGCAGTGGTGGGGACAGATCCACTGAAGCTTTCTTT	CASSGGDRSTEAFF
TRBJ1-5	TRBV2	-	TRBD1	TGTGCCAGCAGTGAGATGAGGACAGGGGGATCCAATCAGCCCCAGCATTTT	CASSEMRTGGSNQPQHF
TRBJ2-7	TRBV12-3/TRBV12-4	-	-	TGTGCCAGCAGTTTAACGTCCGAGCAGTACTTC	CASSLTSEQYF
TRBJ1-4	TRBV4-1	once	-	TGCGCCAGCAGCCAAGATGATGCCGGGATTAATGAAAAACTGTTTTTT	CASSQDDAGINEKLFF
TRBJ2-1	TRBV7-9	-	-	TGTGCCAGCAGCTTACCGGGGGCCCTCTACAATGAGCAGTTCTTC	CASSLPGALYNEQFF
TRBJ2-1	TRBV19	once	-	TGTGCCAGTAGTACCCGGATGCGGGGCGACAATGAGCAGTTCTTC	CASSTRMRGDNEQFF
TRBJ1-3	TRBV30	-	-	TGTGCCTGGGGGATAGGAAACACCATATATTTT	CAWGIGNTIYF
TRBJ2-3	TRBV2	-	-	TGTGCCAGCAAGGTCGGCAGTAGCACAGATACGCAGTATTTT	CASKVGSSTDTQYF
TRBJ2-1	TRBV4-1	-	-	TGCGCCACCCTAGACCGATACAATGAGCAGTTCTTC	CATLDRYNEQFF
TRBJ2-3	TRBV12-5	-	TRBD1	TGTGCTAGTGGTTTGGCCAATTACAGGGGGACAGTAAGCACAGATACGCAGTATTTT	CASGLANYRGTVSTDTQYF
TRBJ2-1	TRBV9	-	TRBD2	TGTGCCAGCACTCGGAGCGGGGGTTACAATGAGCAGTTCTTC	CASTRSGGYNEQFF
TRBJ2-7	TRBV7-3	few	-	TGTGCCAGCAGCTCCGCTGGCTGTGGGAGGCCGAGCTCCTACGAGCAGTACTTC	CASSSAGCGRPSSYEQYF
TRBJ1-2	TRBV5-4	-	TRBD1	TGTGCCAGCAGCTTTGGTTCTCAGGGGGCTGGCTATGGCTACACCTTC	CASSFGSQGAGYGYTF
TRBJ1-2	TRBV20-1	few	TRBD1	TGCAGTGCTCGTGACAGGGGAAGGGGGGATAACTATGGCTACACCTTC	CSARDRGRGDNYGYTF
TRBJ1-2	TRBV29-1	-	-	TGCAGCACCGGGGGGAACGCAGGGGGCTACACCTTC	CSTGGNAGGYTF
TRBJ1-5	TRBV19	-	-	TGTGCCAGTAGTCCTGCCTTCACAGGGCCCAATCAGCCCCAGCATTTT	CASSPAFTGPNQPQHF
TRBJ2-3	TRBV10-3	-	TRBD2	TGTGCCGCAACTAGCGGCTCCCGCACAGATACGCAGTATTTT	CAATSGSRTDTQYF
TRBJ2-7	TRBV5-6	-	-	TGTGCCAGCAGCTTGGTCGCTACAGGGAGTTTCGACGAGCAGTACTTC	CASSLVATGSFDEQYF
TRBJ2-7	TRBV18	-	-	TGTGCCAGCTCACCGGGGGGATTAACGGACGAGCAGTACTTC	CASSPGGLTDEQYF
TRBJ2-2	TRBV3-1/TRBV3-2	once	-	TGTGCCAGCAGCCAGCCCGGGACTTACACCGGGGAGCTGTTTTTT	CASSQPGTYTGELFF
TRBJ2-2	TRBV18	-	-	TGTGCCAGCTCATCCTCTAGAACGAACACCGGGGAGCTGTTTTTT	CASSSSRTNTGELFF
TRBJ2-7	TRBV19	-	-	TGTGCCAGTAGTATATTACAAAGGAGCTCCTACGAGCAGTACTTC	CASSILQRSSYEQYF
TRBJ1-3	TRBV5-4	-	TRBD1	TGTGCCAGCAGCCAAGGGACAGCCTCTGGAAACACCATATATTTT	CASSQGTASGNTIYF
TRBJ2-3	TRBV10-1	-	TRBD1	TGCGCCAGCACTGGACAGGGCACAGATACGCAGTATTTT	CASTGQGTDTQYF
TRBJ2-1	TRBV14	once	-	TGTGCCAGCAGCCAAGAGGGCCAACTAGCAGACAGATACAATGAGCAGTTCTTC	CASSQEGQLADRYNEQFF
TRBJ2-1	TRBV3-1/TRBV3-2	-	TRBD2	TGTGCCAGCACCAAAACTAGCGGGGGGCCTGCTCTCAATGAGCAGTTCTTC	CASTKTSGGPALNEQFF
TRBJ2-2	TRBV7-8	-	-	TGTGCCAGCTTAGCCGGTGCGAACACCGGGGAGCTGTTTTTT	CASLAGANTGELFF
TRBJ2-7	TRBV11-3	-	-	TGTGCCAGCAGCTTAGTAGACCGGGGCGAGCAGTACTTC	CASSLVDRGEQYF
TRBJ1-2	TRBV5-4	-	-	TGTGCCAGCAGCCTCCACACCACTCGGGGCTACACCTTC	CASSLHTTRGYTF
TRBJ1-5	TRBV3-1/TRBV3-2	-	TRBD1	TGTGCCAGCAGCCAGGTACAGGGGGCCGGTCAGCCCCAGCATTTT	CASSQVQGAGQPQHF
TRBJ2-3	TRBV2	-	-	TGTGCCAGCAGCGTAAGCTCAGGGGCAGATACGCAGTATTTT	CASSVSSGADTQYF